Listed here are 28 T cell receptor beta chains from one sample, sequenced in a study of T cell repertoires in aging, cancer and after chemotherapy. TCR beta rearrangements were amplified from peripheral blood genomic DNA. TRB rearrangements spanning V, D and J were amplified using mixed TRB-A/B primers. MiXCR, applied by TCRdb to the multiplex PCR reads, yields one record per CDR3 protein. The data contain 1,500 or so distinct CDR3 sequences, roughly 22% of them singletons. The sequenced material came from blood. Every receptor here comes from a human donor with a solid tumor.

The DNA of the CDR3 is TGCAGTGCTAGAGAAGGGTCGGAGGTGAACACTGAAGCTTTCTTT. Its translation: CSAREGSEVNTEAFF. This chain uses TRBV20-1 with TRBJ1-1; D uncertain. The V end lost 0 bases, the J end lost 0 bases, and 11 bases lay between the germline ends. CDR3 size: 15 residues. Germline CDR1 and CDR2: DFQATT and SNEGSKA (reference sequence).

In its sample, this clonotype ranks as medium-sized. The CDR3 sequence: CASSYSVENEQFF. The CDR3, as DNA: TGTGCCAGCAGTTACTCCGTAGAAAATGAGCAGTTCTTC. The rearrangement uses TRBV6-2 or TRBV6-3 and TRBJ2-1; D is unresolved. Per germline, CDR1 MNHEY and CDR2 SVGEGT. This CDR3 has 13 amino acids. V was cut by 0 bases and J by 7 bases, with 7 bases left in between.

This clonotype rates as medium-sized. The CDR3 DNA follows: TGTGCCAGCAGTGAAGGGAGGCCGGGGACGCCTTCCTACGAGCAGTACTTC. Translating it yields CASSEGRPGTPSYEQYF. The chain joins TRBV6-1 to TRBJ2-7, with D possibly called TRBD1 or TRBD2 (5 bases each). Trimming left V 1 base short and J 1 base short, with 17 bases between. This CDR3 spans 17 amino acids. Germline CDR1 reads MNHNS; CDR2 reads SASEGT.

This clonotype was detected a few times. This rearrangement joins TRBV28 to TRBJ1-1, with a possible D match to TRBD1 (5 bases). The V end lost 6 bases, the J end lost 6 bases, and 14 bases lay between the germline ends. This CDR3 spans 13 amino acids. In germline, CDR1 is MDHEN, CDR2 SYDVKM. The CDR3 bases are TGTGCCAGCAGCTCCGGGACCGCCGCTGAAGCTTTCTTT. It specifies CASSSGTAAEAFF.

This clonotype qualifies as medium-sized. CDR3 sequence: CATFTASYEQYF. CDR3 bases: TGTGCCACTTTTACGGCTTCCTACGAGCAGTACTTC. V is TRBV27 and J is TRBJ2-7; D is uncertain. The germline gives CDR1 MNHEY, CDR2 SMNVEV (reference sequence). This CDR3 is 12 amino acids long. V lost 10 bases to trimming and J lost 1 base, with 11 bases between them.

This clonotype is medium-sized by share. The rearrangement joins TRBV6-5 to TRBJ2-1; TRBD2 aligns across 10 bases. The V segment lost 6 bases and the J segment 1 base; nucleotides outside the gene matches: 3. The CDR3 spans 15 residues. Germline CDR1 is MNHEY and CDR2 is SVGAGI. The CDR3: CASRPSGGSYNEQFF. As DNA, the CDR3 is TGTGCCAGCAGGCCTAGCGGGGGTTCCTACAATGAGCAGTTCTTC.

This clonotype is classed as medium-sized. J is TRBJ2-3 and V is TRBV5-1; D may be TRBD1 or TRBD2 (5 bases each). The CDR3 covers 13 residues. The V end was cut by 3 bases, the J end by 10 bases, with 15 bases between. Germline CDR1 SGHRS, CDR2 YFSETQ. The CDR3 DNA reads as TGCGCCAGCAGCTATAACGACGGGGCTGCGCAGTATTTT. This gives the protein CASSYNDGAAQYF.

In this sample, this clonotype is large. The V call is TRBV29-1, the J call TRBJ2-2; possibly TRBD1 for D (6 bases). The V end was cut by 5 bases, the J end by 2 bases, with 12 bases between. Germline assignment: CDR1 SQVTM and CDR2 ANQGSEA. This CDR3 has 14 amino acids. CDR3 sequence (DNA): TGCAGCGTTATGCAGGGGCGAAACACCGGGGAGCTGTTTTTT. Protein product: CSVMQGRNTGELFF.

This clonotype counts as medium-sized (0.01 to 0.1%). The V call is TRBV6-6, the J call TRBJ2-7; D tentatively reads TRBD1 or TRBD2 (5 bases each). Germline CDR1 is MNHNY and CDR2 is SVGAGI (reference sequence). V lost 6 bases and J lost 4, with 16 bases in between. The CDR3 length is 14 residues. CDR3 nucleotide sequence: TGTGCCAGCAGGGCATCCGGGGCCCATTACGAGCAGTACTTC. Its translation is CASRASGAHYEQYF.

V is TRBV6-6 and J is TRBJ1-5, with a possible D match to TRBD1 (5 bases). Germline V gene data show CDR1 as MNHNY and CDR2 as SVGAGI (reference sequence). CDR3 length: 16 residues. With 6 bases removed from V and 4 bases from J, the gap between germline ends came to 19 bases. The CDR3 loop reads CASREGRFGGNQPQHF. For the CDR3, the DNA is TGTGCCAGCAGAGAGGGGAGATTTGGAGGTAATCAGCCCCAGCATTTT.

The rearrangement uses TRBV20-1 and TRBJ2-3; D is possibly TRBD1 or TRBD2 (6 bases each). The V gene lost 3 bases and the J gene lost 2 bases, with 15 bases spanning the gap. The CDR3 covers 15 residues. Germline assignment: CDR1 DFQATT and CDR2 SNEGSKA (reference sequence). CDR3 bases: TGCAGTGCTAGCCGAGGGGGGACTCTCACAGATACGCAGTATTTT. As protein: CSASRGGTLTDTQYF.

The chain employs TRBV7-2 and TRBJ1-5; D is ambiguous. The CDR3 extends over 15 amino acids. Trimming took 5 bases from V and 6 from J, leaving 17 bases between them. The germline V gene encodes CDR1 SGHTA and CDR2 FQGNSA. The CDR3 nucleotides read TGTGCCAGCAGCCGAGTGGTGGACCCCCGTCAGCCCCAGCATTTT. Encoded protein: CASSRVVDPRQPQHF.

Within the sample, this clonotype is medium-sized. The V and J genes are TRBV24-1 and TRBJ1-1; D is possibly TRBD1 (6 bases). The CDR3 totals 12 residues. Trimming removed 4 bases at V and 8 bases at J, with 10 bases between. Germline V gene data show CDR1 as KGHDR and CDR2 as SFDVKD. CDR3 DNA: TGTGCCACCAGTGACGGGGGCTTAGAAGCTTTCTTT. Translated: CATSDGGLEAFF.

This clonotype is labeled medium-sized. The chain is built from TRBV6-1 and TRBJ2-1, with D tentatively TRBD1 (6 bases). V shed 0 bases and J shed 7 bases, with 7 bases lying between them. CDR3 length equals 13 residues. Germline V CDR1 and CDR2: MNHNS, SASEGT. The CDR3, as DNA: TGTGCCAGCAGTGAAGCCAGGGGAAATGAGCAGTTCTTC. Its protein product is CASSEARGNEQFF.

Worth noting for this clonotype: Being one base from a much bigger clone, this may be a read error. V and J are TRBV20-1 and TRBJ1-1, with 9 bases matching TRBD1. Germline values: CDR1 DFQATT, CDR2 SNEGSKA (reference sequence). CDR3 length equals 15 residues. CDR3 sequence (DNA): TGCAGTGCTAGATGGTCGGGACAGGGCAACACTGAAGCTCTCTTT. It is translated as CSARWSGQGNTEALF.

In this sample, this clonotype turned up a few times. The CDR3 loop is CASSLSGGNTEAFF. The CDR3 nucleotides are TGTGCCAGCAGTTTAAGTGGGGGAAACACTGAAGCTTTCTTT. The rearrangement uses TRBV12-3 or TRBV12-4 and TRBJ1-1; D is possibly TRBD1 (5 bases). The V end lost 2 bases, the J end lost 2 bases, and 9 bases lay between the germline ends. This CDR3 is built from 14 residues.

This clonotype ranks as medium-sized. This rearrangement joins TRBV19 to TRBJ2-3; D tentatively reads TRBD1 or TRBD2 (6 bases each). Germline-derived CDR1 and CDR2 are LNHDA and SQIVND (reference sequence). CDR3 length: 14 amino acids. With 6 bases removed from V and 2 bases from J, the gap between germline ends came to 12 bases. Here the CDR3 DNA reads TGTGCCAGTAGGGTCGGGGGCATCACAGATACGCAGTATTTT. Protein product: CASRVGGITDTQYF.

This clonotype was detected a few times. The chain is built from TRBV5-1 and TRBJ2-3; D not certain. The CDR3 has 13 residues. V lost 2 bases and J lost 6, with 10 bases in between. Germline CDR1 SGHRS, CDR2 YFSETQ. CDR3 loop: CASSFGYPDTQYF. CDR3 DNA sequence: TGCGCCAGCAGCTTCGGGTATCCGGATACGCAGTATTTT.

In regard to this clonotype: A clone one base away is much larger, so this may be a read error. V usage is TRBV19 and J usage is TRBJ2-1; TRBD2 matches 9 bases. Germline V gene sequence: CDR1 LNHDA, CDR2 SQIVND (reference sequence). CDR3 length: 17 amino acids. This CDR3 is CASSIDLGGRVYNERFF. In DNA, the CDR3 is TGTGCCAGTAGTATAGATCTTGGCGGGAGGGTCTACAATGAGCGGTTCTTC.

This clonotype came up a few times. The CDR3 region is CASSSVGFGGRGYTF. The CDR3 region has the DNA TGTGCCAGCAGTTCCGTCGGGTTCGGGGGTCGAGGCTACACCTTC. J is TRBJ1-2 and V is TRBV28; the D gene is possibly TRBD1 (5 bases). There are 15 residues in the CDR3. Germline V lookup: CDR1 MDHEN, CDR2 SYDVKM. Trimming shortened V by 4 bases and J by 8 bases, and 20 bases separated the two germline ends.

This clonotype is deemed large. The V call is TRBV30, the J call TRBJ1-2, with 7 bases that match TRBD1. This CDR3 contains 13 residues. V dropped 0 bases and J dropped 6; count of bases not matched to a gene: 4. Germline V gene lookup returns CDR1 GTSNPN and CDR2 SVGIG (reference sequence). The CDR3 here is CAWSVQGSHGYTF. The CDR3 DNA follows: TGTGCCTGGAGTGTACAGGGGAGCCATGGCTACACCTTC.

The rearrangement joins TRBV5-1 to TRBJ1-1; no clear D gene. The CDR3 has 13 residues. Trimming pared 5 bases from V and 0 bases from J, leaving 8 bases between. CDR1 and CDR2 from the germline V gene are SGHRS and YFSETQ. CDR3 sequence: CASRGELNTEAFF. CDR3 DNA sequence: TGCGCCAGCAGGGGAGAGTTGAACACTGAAGCTTTCTTT.

The V and J genes are TRBV11-2 and TRBJ1-1; the D gene is possibly TRBD1 (5 bases). Between the trimmed V and J ends, which lost 5 bases and 0 bases, there was a span of 7 bases. The CDR3 extends over 13 amino acids. Germline CDR1 and CDR2: SGHAT and FQNNGV. The CDR3 sequence: CASSRGLNTEAFF. The CDR3 coding sequence is TGTGCCAGCAGCCGGGGGTTGAACACTGAAGCTTTCTTT.

In its sample, this clonotype is medium-sized. This chain joins TRBV20-1 and TRBJ1-5; tentative D call: TRBD1 (6 bases). Germline assignment: CDR1 DFQATT and CDR2 SNEGSKA (reference sequence). Trimming shortened V by 5 bases and J by 6 bases, and 11 bases separated the two germline ends. There are 12 residues in the CDR3. The DNA for the CDR3 is TGCAGTGCTGGACAGTTTTCTCAGCCCCAGCATTTT. Protein sequence: CSAGQFSQPQHF.

Regarding this clonotype: Mismatch with germline at one junction end may stem from a read error. This chain uses TRBV28 with TRBJ1-5; TRBD1 is a possible D gene (5 bases). Germline V gives CDR1 MDHEN, CDR2 SYDVKM. This CDR3 contains 13 residues. The CDR3 DNA reads TGTGCCAGCGGATTAGAGGGGAATCAGCACCAGCATTTT. This sequence encodes CASGLEGNQHQHF.

The V gene is TRBV6-5, the J gene TRBJ2-7; 10 bases line up with TRBD1. Germline V gene data show CDR1 as MNHEY and CDR2 as SVGAGI. This CDR3 has 13 amino acids. J was trimmed by 5 bases and V by 6 bases; bases with no gene match: 4. The CDR3 sequence is CASSLGTGDEQYF. CDR3 DNA: TGTGCCAGCAGCCTCGGGACAGGGGACGAGCAGTACTTC.

This clonotype ranks as medium-sized. The chain uses TRBV5-6 and TRBJ1-5, with 7 bases matching TRBD1. CDR1 SGHDT and CDR2 YYEEEE come from the germline V gene. V gave up 1 base and J gave up 6 bases; unmatched junction bases: 1. CDR3 length: 13 amino acids. CDR3 DNA sequence: TGTGCCAGCAGCTTGACAGGGGCTCAGCCCCAGCATTTT. Protein product: CASSLTGAQPQHF.

The V and J genes are TRBV6-5 and TRBJ1-6, with a tentative D call TRBD1 (6 bases). V shed 0 bases and J shed 0 bases, with 12 bases lying between them. CDR1 and CDR2 (germline): MNHEY, SVGAGI. The CDR3 has 18 amino acids. The CDR3 protein is CASSYSGQTDSYNSPLHF. The CDR3, as DNA: TGTGCCAGCAGTTACTCGGGACAAACCGACTCCTATAATTCACCCCTCCACTTT.